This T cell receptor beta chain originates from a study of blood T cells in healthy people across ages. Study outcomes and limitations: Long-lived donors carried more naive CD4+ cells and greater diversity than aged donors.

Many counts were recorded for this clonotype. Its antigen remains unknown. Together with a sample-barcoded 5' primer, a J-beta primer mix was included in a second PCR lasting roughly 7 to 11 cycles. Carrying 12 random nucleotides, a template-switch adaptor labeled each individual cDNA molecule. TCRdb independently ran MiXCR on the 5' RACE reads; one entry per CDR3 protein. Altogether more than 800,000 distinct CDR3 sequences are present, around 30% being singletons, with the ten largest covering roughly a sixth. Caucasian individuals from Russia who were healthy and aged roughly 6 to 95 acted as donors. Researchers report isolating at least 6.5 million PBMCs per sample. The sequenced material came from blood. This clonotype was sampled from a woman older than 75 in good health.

The CDR3 reads CASSMAGSYEQYF. As DNA, the CDR3 is TGTGCCAGCAGCATGGCAGGAAGCTACGAGCAGTACTTC. V and J are TRBV21-1 and TRBJ2-7. TRBV21-1 is a known pseudogene. The CDR3 length is 13 residues.